This TCR beta chain was captured by sequencing in a study of cytomegalovirus exposure and HLA in healthy donors. The wider study: In a later analysis, the 130 or so validation repertoires were reported to have used the same platform as the 600 to 700 first-cohort repertoires.

Assay used: immunoSEQ multiplex PCR; TCRdb lists only in-frame clones, some missing. The sample has nearly 110,000 clones, roughly nine tenths seen once. There are 14 residues in the CDR3. The genes are TRBV1 and TRBJ2-7; the table assigns TRBD2, which was not confirmed against the DNA. TRBV1 is deemed a pseudogene. The origin of this receptor is a woman younger than 30 in good health and CMV-seropositive. Source material: PBMCs. CDR3 DNA: TGCACCAGCAGCCAAATCGGGCGGGCTTACGAGCAGTACGTC. Protein: CTSSQIGRAYEQYV.